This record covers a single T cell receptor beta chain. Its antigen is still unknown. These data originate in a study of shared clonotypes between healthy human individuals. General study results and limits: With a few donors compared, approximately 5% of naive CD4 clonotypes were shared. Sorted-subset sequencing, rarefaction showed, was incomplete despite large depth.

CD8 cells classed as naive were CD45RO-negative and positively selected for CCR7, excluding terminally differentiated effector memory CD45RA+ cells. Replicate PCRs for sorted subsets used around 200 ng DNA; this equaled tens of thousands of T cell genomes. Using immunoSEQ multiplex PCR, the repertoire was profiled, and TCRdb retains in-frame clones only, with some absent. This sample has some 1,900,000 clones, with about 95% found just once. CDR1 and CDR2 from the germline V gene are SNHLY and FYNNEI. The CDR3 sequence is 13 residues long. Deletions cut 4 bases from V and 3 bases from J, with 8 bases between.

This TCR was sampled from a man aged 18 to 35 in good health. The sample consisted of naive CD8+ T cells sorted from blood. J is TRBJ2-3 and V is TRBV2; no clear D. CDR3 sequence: CASSGTPTDTQYF. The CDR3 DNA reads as TGTGCCAGCAGTGGGACCCCGACAGATACGCAGTATTTT.